This entry is about one T cell receptor (beta chain). Its antigen remains unknown. The CDR3 sequence is 17 residues long. These data originate in a study of T cell responses to AZD1222 COVID-19 vaccine. Study-wide findings and caveats: Among spike-specific TCRs, nearly half reportedly target unmutated variant regions.

TCRdb's table, derived via immunoSEQ multiplex PCR, lists solely in-frame clones and lacks some. The sample has about 110,000 clones; about 89% are singletons. This receptor was identified in an adult in good health. V gene TRBV21-1 combines with J gene TRBJ2-3; TRBD2, as called in the table, went unchecked against the DNA. TRBV21-1 is termed a pseudogene. Sequencing used peripheral blood, obtained on day 0 of AZD1222 vaccination. CDR3 sequence (DNA): TGTGCCAGCAGCAATAAGGGGCTAGCGAAGAGCACAGATACGCAGTATTTT. This sequence encodes CASSNKGLAKSTDTQYF.